The 5 T cell receptor beta chains below all came from one sample that was sequenced in a study of T-cell memory formation after mild COVID-19. TCRdb re-called the 5' RACE reads through MiXCR, storing one row per CDR3 protein. The top ten hold approximately 2.8% of the sample, which has about 210,000 distinct CDR3 sequences, roughly a tenth seen once. Source material: PBMCs or a T cell subset sorted from them (not recorded which). Source of these receptors: a man aged 18 to 29 who had mild COVID-19 (a few samples of this study predate the infection). Cell type and time point are not known.

In this sample, this clonotype turned up a few times. The CDR3 DNA reads as TGTGCCAGCTCAGCGACCGTATCGAACTCTGGGGCCAACGTCCTGACTTTC. As protein: CASSATVSNSGANVLTF. The chain uses TRBV18 and TRBJ2-6; no firm D call. CDR1 KGHSH and CDR2 LQKENI come from the germline V gene. The CDR3 totals 17 residues. Trimming stripped 5 bases from V and 0 bases from J, with 14 bases between.

This chain joins TRBV20-1 and TRBJ1-5; D is undetermined. Germline CDR1 is DFQATT and CDR2 is SNEGSKA (reference sequence). This CDR3 region has 15 residues. Between the trimmed V and J ends, which lost 4 bases and 3 bases, there was a span of 16 bases. The CDR3 DNA is TGCAGTGCTAATCTCCCACGGGTCCCCAATCAGCCCCAGCATTTT. This gives the protein CSANLPRVPNQPQHF.

The sample holds a few counts of this clonotype. The rearrangement uses TRBV7-2 and TRBJ2-2, with D tentatively TRBD1 or TRBD2 (5 bases each). This CDR3 has 16 amino acids. The germline CDR1 and CDR2 sequences are SGHTA and FQGNSA. The V end was cut by 2 bases, the J end by 1 base, with 11 bases between. The CDR3 coding sequence is TGTGCCAGCAGCTTACGGGGCGGGCGGAACACCGGGGAGCTGTTTTTT. Amino acids: CASSLRGGRNTGELFF.

This clonotype has a count of ten or more. The chain is built from TRBV9 and TRBJ2-3; the match to TRBD2 covers 7 bases. CDR1 is SGDLS and CDR2 is YYNGEE in the germline V gene. Trimming removed 3 bases from V and 3 bases from J; junction bases left unmatched: 4. The CDR3 is 14 amino acids. The CDR3 region has the DNA TGTGCCAGCAGCGCAGCGGGATCTACAGATACGCAGTATTTT. Translation: CASSAAGSTDTQYF.

This clonotype was seen a handful of times. The chain couples TRBV6-5 to TRBJ1-5; the D gene is possibly TRBD1 (5 bases). V shed 2 bases and J shed 1 base, with 9 bases lying between them. Germline V lookup: CDR1 MNHEY, CDR2 SVGAGI. This CDR3 comprises 15 residues. The chain's CDR3 is CASSYGGNSNQPQHF. CDR3 in DNA: TGTGCCAGCAGTTACGGGGGGAACAGCAATCAGCCCCAGCATTTT.